This T cell receptor beta chain emerged from a study of blood T cell repertoires in COVID-19. Study overall: The cDNA or gDNA used as material had been derived from T cells, B-cell-depleted T cells, or PBMCs.

Donors of Cohort 3 who recovered were those that had two negative PCRs, clearance, or symptom resolution. Assay used: immunoSEQ multiplex PCR; TCRdb lists only in-frame clones, some missing. In the table there are roughly 330,000 clones, more than 75% of which are singletons. The CDR3 length is 16 residues. V was clipped by 2 bases and J by 2 bases, with 16 bases between them. Germline V gene sequence: CDR1 MNHEY, CDR2 SVGEGT. The rearrangement joins TRBV6-2 or TRBV6-3 to TRBJ2-7; the D gene is possibly TRBD2 (6 bases). Sample: PBMCs or T cells enriched from blood (not recorded which). This sequence originates from a woman aged 30 to 39 who had recovered from COVID-19. The CDR3 DNA sequence: TGTGCCAGCAGTTACGGCGGGGTGTACGGGGCCTACGAGCAGTACTTC. Translation gives CASSYGGVYGAYEQYF.